The sample holds many counts of the clone carrying this TCR beta chain. Its cognate antigen is unknown. In the library, individual cDNA molecules carried attached unique molecular identifiers. TCRdb independently ran MiXCR on the 5' RACE reads; one entry per CDR3 protein. The sample holds 20,000 or so distinct CDR3 sequences; approximately 4.8% are singletons and the top ten take under 6%. The data were taken from a study of early T cells in non-severe SARS-CoV-2 infection. Across the whole study: Alpha and beta chains were unpaired, from unsorted whole-blood bulk RNA.

After removal of 4 bases from V and 2 bases from J, the junction contained 8 bases not matched to a gene. In germline, CDR1 is MRHNA, CDR2 SNTAGT. The CDR3 has 16 residues. Study results and limitations: Clonotype matching in VDJdb favored anti-spike CD8 responses and did not capture private and CD4 specificities.

This chain uses TRBV6-4 with TRBJ2-1; TRBD2 matches 7 bases. Input material: whole blood. This TCR came from an adult who was a healthcare worker with PCR-confirmed SARS-CoV-2 infection or an uninfected control (not recorded which). The CDR3 nucleotides are TGTGCCAGCAGTGGTTTGGCGGGAGATCCCTACAATGAGCAGTTCTTC. Its translation: CASSGLAGDPYNEQFF.